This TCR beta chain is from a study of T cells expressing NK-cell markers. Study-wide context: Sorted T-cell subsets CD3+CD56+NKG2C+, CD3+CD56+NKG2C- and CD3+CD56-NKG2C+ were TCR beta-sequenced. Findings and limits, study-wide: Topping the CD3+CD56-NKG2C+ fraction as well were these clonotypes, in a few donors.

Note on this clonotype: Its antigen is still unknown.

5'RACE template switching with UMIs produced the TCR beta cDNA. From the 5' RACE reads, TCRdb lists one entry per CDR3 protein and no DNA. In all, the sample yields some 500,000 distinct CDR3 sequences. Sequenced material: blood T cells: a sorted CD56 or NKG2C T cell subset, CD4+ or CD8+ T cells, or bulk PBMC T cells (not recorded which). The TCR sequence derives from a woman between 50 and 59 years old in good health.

CDR3 residues: CSWGWSYNEQFF. This chain uses TRBV29-1 with TRBJ2-1. The CDR3 runs 12 residues. In germline, CDR1 is SQVTM, CDR2 ANQGSEA.